Given below is one T cell receptor beta chain in context. Trimming cost V 6 bases and J 2 bases; bases outside gene matches: 7. The CDR3 loop spans 15 amino acids. CDR1 and CDR2 (germline): ENHRY, SYGVKD. The source of the sample is a study of blood T cell repertoires in COVID-19. Overall study context: Sample material is recorded as cDNA or gDNA derived from T cells, B-cell-depleted T cells, or PBMCs.

Data came from immunoSEQ multiplex PCR; TCRdb stores just in-frame clones and leaves some out. The sample lists 250,000 to 350,000 clones, approximately 87% occurring once. This sequence was found in a woman between 45 and 65 years old who had recovered from COVID-19. The V call is TRBV10-3, the J call TRBJ1-3; TRBD1 matches at 7 bases. The material sequenced was peripheral blood. CDR3: CAISGDSTTGNTIYF. CDR3 nucleotides: TGTGCCATCAGCGGGGACAGTACCACTGGAAACACCATATATTTT.